This entry features one T cell receptor beta chain sequence. The antigen is unknown. This sample was included in a study of lymphopenia after photon versus proton radiotherapy. Study-level results: Only patients who died were analyzed for survival; proton advantage is unproven.

Data came from immunoSEQ multiplex PCR; TCRdb stores just in-frame clones and leaves some out. The table shows about 26,000 clones, with roughly four fifths occurring only once. The source was peripheral blood, collected from a patient treated with photon-based radiotherapy. The sequence was collected from a woman in her forties or fifties with pancreatic cancer.

CDR3 residues: CASSSTGVHEQYF. The CDR3 region has the DNA TGTGCCAGCAGCTCTACTGGGGTCCACGAGCAGTACTTC. V is TRBV7-6 and J is TRBJ2-7; D gene uncertain. V gave up 4 bases and J gave up 5 bases, with 12 bases separating them. Per the germline V gene, CDR1 is SGHVS and CDR2 is FNYEAQ. This CDR3 spans 13 amino acids.